This T cell receptor (beta chain) was captured in a study of T cell changes during pregnancy in multiple sclerosis. Some clones are missing from TCRdb's copy, which holds only in-frame ones; the method was immunoSEQ multiplex PCR. The sample records tens of thousands of clones, about nine tenths being singletons. Source: CD4+ T cells from peripheral blood mononuclear cells, taken in the first trimester of pregnancy. The receptor was isolated from a female donor with multiple sclerosis, enrolled in a pregnancy study.

CDR3 loop: CASSAGQGQETQYF. The CDR3 DNA follows: TGTGCCAGCTCAGCGGGACAGGGCCAAGAGACCCAGTACTTC. The V gene is TRBV18, the J gene TRBJ2-5; TRBD1 matches at 9 bases. Germline V gene sequence: CDR1 KGHSH, CDR2 LQKENI. Trimming took 5 bases from V and 1 from J; bases not matched to a gene: 2. This CDR3 region has 14 residues. The full variable domain, completed using reference TRBV18 and TRBJ2-5, is NAGVMQNPRHLVRRRGQEARLRCSPMKGHSHVYWYRQLPEEGLKFMVYLQKENIIDESGMPKERFSAEFPKEGPSILRIQQVVRGDSAAYFCASSAGQGQETQYFGPGTRLLVL.